These 10 T cell receptor beta chains originate from one sample sequenced in a study of OX40 agonist ivuxolimab in advanced cancers. The data were produced by immunoSEQ multiplex PCR, yet TCRdb's version contains in-frame clones alone and is incomplete. The sample shows 90,000 to 150,000 clones, 80% to 90% of them seen only once. The sequenced sample was CD4+ or CD8+ T cells sorted from blood, obtained in a trial of the OX40 agonist ivuxolimab. All receptors come from an adult with an advanced solid tumor such as melanoma, head and neck, liver or kidney cancer.

The chain is built from TRBV7-9 and TRBJ1-5, with D possibly being TRBD1 (5 bases). Germline V gene data show CDR1 as SEHNR and CDR2 as FQNEAQ (reference sequence). This CDR3 spans 15 amino acids. The V end lost 1 base, the J end lost 0 bases, and 7 bases lay between the germline ends. The CDR3 reads CASSLGQNSNQPQHF. DNA of the CDR3: TGTGCCAGCAGCTTAGGACAGAATAGCAATCAGCCCCAGCATTTT.

The V call is TRBV30, the J call TRBJ2-5; perhaps TRBD2 as D (5 bases). CDR1 and CDR2 (germline): GTSNPN, SVGIG (reference sequence). The CDR3 contains 12 residues. Trimming cost V 5 bases and J 2 bases, with 9 bases left between them. In DNA, the CDR3 is TGTGCCTGGGATACGGGGCAAGAGACCCAGTACTTC. Translating it yields CAWDTGQETQYF.

The count of this clone is one. The chain combines TRBV7-2 with TRBJ2-1; 8 bases are a match to TRBD1. Germline V gene lookup returns CDR1 SGHTA and CDR2 FQGNSA. The CDR3 contains 14 residues. Trimming took 7 bases from V and 9 from J; bases not matched to a gene: 11. CDR3 sequence: CASTQTGGSGEQFF. The CDR3 DNA is TGTGCCAGCACCCAAACAGGGGGTAGCGGTGAGCAGTTCTTC.

The chain joins TRBV11-2 to TRBJ2-7; 8 nucleotides line up with TRBD2. Germline loops: CDR1 SGHAT, CDR2 FQNNGV. The length of the CDR3 is 15 residues. After removal of 6 bases from V and 5 bases from J, the junction contained 12 bases not matched to a gene. The CDR3 region has the DNA TGTGCCAGCAGGGGGCGGGGGACTAGGCAGAACGAGCAGTACTTC. Residues: CASRGRGTRQNEQYF.

The chain combines TRBV7-2 with TRBJ1-2; 7 nucleotides agree with TRBD1. The germline gives CDR1 SGHTA, CDR2 FQGNSA. This CDR3 has 15 amino acids. Losses at the gene ends were 5 bases for V and 4 bases for J; bases not matched to a gene: 10. The CDR3 coding sequence is TGTGCCAGCAGCCGGGAGGGACAGATAACCTATGGCTACACCTTC. Encoded protein: CASSREGQITYGYTF.

V is TRBV5-4 and J is TRBJ2-7; the D gene could be TRBD1 or TRBD2 (5 bases each). The CDR3 runs 14 residues. Trimming removed 0 bases at V and 3 bases at J, with 10 bases between. In germline, CDR1 is SGHNT, CDR2 YYREEE (reference sequence). The CDR3 loop is CASSLAGTDYEQYF. The CDR3 nucleotides are TGTGCCAGCAGCTTGGCCGGGACGGACTACGAGCAGTACTTC.

This chain uses TRBV11-3 with TRBJ2-1; D perhaps matches TRBD1 (5 bases). The V end lost 3 bases, the J end lost 7 bases, and 7 bases lay between the germline ends. CDR1 and CDR2 (germline): SGHNT, YENEEA. The length of the CDR3 is 12 residues. The CDR3, as DNA: TGTGCCAGCAGCTTGGACACGAATGAGCAGTTCTTC. Amino acid sequence: CASSLDTNEQFF.

In DNA, the CDR3 is TGTGCCAGCTCACCACGGGCCCAGGGTCTGACCGAGCAGTACTTC. Protein: CASSPRAQGLTEQYF. This chain connects TRBV18 to TRBJ2-7, with D tentatively TRBD1 (5 bases). CDR1 KGHSH and CDR2 LQKENI come from the germline V gene. The V end lost 1 base, the J end lost 6 bases, and 16 bases lay between the germline ends. CDR3 length: 15 residues.

The chain uses TRBV10-1 and TRBJ2-1; D possibly corresponds to TRBD1 (6 bases). This CDR3 has 11 residues. Trimming pared 9 bases from V and 6 bases from J, leaving 9 bases between. Per the germline V gene, CDR1 is WNHNN and CDR2 is SYGVQD (reference sequence). The CDR3 sequence: CARRGGNEQFF. CDR3 DNA sequence: TGCGCCAGAAGAGGGGGCAATGAGCAGTTCTTC.

CDR3 in amino acids: CASSRAMIAGDNNEQFF. The CDR3 coding sequence is TGCGCCAGCAGCCGAGCGATGATAGCGGGGGACAACAATGAGCAGTTCTTC. This chain links TRBV5-1 with TRBJ2-1, with 9 bases fitting TRBD2. After removal of 4 bases from V and 5 bases from J, the junction contained 13 bases not matched to a gene. CDR1 SGHRS and CDR2 YFSETQ come from the germline V gene. The CDR3 sequence is 17 residues long.